Given below is one T cell receptor beta chain in context. This record belongs to a study of blood T cell repertoires in COVID-19. Study overall: Some COVID-19 samples were acute and others convalescent; all came from the United States, Italy and Spain. T cells, B-cell-depleted T cells, or PBMCs provided the cDNA or gDNA that served as material.

In the original analysis: Reference gene primer amplification yielded estimated nucleated cell counts. Assay: immunoSEQ multiplex PCR; the TCRdb copy retains only in-frame clones and omits some. V and J calls and clone size are given by that table; D and trimming were obtained from the DNA. The table lists 150,000 to 200,000 clones, roughly nine tenths of them singletons. J gave up 3 bases and V 4 bases, and 10 bases lay outside the gene matches. CDR1 SGHDN and CDR2 FVKESK come from the germline V gene. The CDR3 sequence is 17 residues long. The sequence was collected from a man aged 18 to 29 who had recovered from COVID-19. Material: peripheral blood. The chain joins TRBV14 to TRBJ1-4; the match to TRBD1 covers 8 bases. CDR3 in amino acids: CASSRNTGGVSNEKLFF. CDR3 DNA sequence: TGTGCCAGCAGCCGGAATACAGGGGGGGTTTCTAATGAAAAACTGTTTTTT.